Listed here are 31 T cell receptor beta chains from one sample, sequenced in a study of response to subunit inactivated influenza vaccine. TCRdb itself ran the RT-PCR reads through MiXCR, one entry per CDR3 protein. The table has about 620,000 distinct CDR3 sequences, about 11% seen once; the top ten hold approximately 11%. These data also formed part of another study, on T cells expressing NK-cell markers. From that paper: Template switching by 5'RACE with UMIs generated the TCR beta cDNA.

Source: PBMCs from blood, taken on the day of vaccination. Source of these receptors: a man aged 45 to 65 who received an inactivated influenza vaccine.

The rearrangement uses TRBV11-2 and TRBJ2-7; possibly TRBD2 for D (5 bases). Germline V lookup: CDR1 SGHAT, CDR2 FQNNGV. V was trimmed by 4 bases and J by 0 bases, leaving 13 bases between them. The CDR3 spans 15 residues. This chain's CDR3 is CASSWVSGSSYEQYF. For the CDR3, the DNA is TGTGCCAGCAGCTGGGTGTCGGGGAGCTCCTACGAGCAGTACTTC.

This clonotype was recorded a few times. This chain links TRBV28 with TRBJ1-2, with D unresolved. Per the germline V gene, CDR1 is MDHEN and CDR2 is SYDVKM. The CDR3 length is 15 residues. The ends were cut back, 5 bases at V and 8 bases at J, with 21 bases in the middle. CDR3 in amino acids: CASSRDRTPSRGYTF. As DNA, the CDR3 is TGTGCCAGCAGTCGAGACCGGACCCCCAGCAGAGGCTACACCTTC.

This clonotype has at least ten counts. V usage is TRBV28 and J usage is TRBJ2-4; D not resolved. V lost 4 bases and J 0 bases, leaving 7 bases between the germline ends. Germline V CDR1 and CDR2: MDHEN, SYDVKM. This CDR3 contains 14 residues. CDR3 bases: TGTGCCAGCAGTTCCTCACTAGCCAAAAACATTCAGTACTTC. It codes for CASSSSLAKNIQYF.

There are a few counts of this clonotype. The chain carries TRBV7-8 and TRBJ1-1; TRBD1 might be the D (5 bases). Deletions cut 7 bases from V and 5 bases from J, with 14 bases between. This CDR3 has 13 amino acids. CDR1 is SGHVS and CDR2 is FQNEAQ in the germline V gene. This CDR3 reads CASTPLGVTEAFF. CDR3 DNA: TGTGCCAGCACCCCCCTGGGGGTTACTGAAGCTTTCTTT.

The table lists this clonotype with many counts. The chain uses TRBV15 and TRBJ2-1, with D hard to call. The V end was cut by 0 bases, the J end by 10 bases, with 10 bases between. CDR3 length equals 13 residues. The germline V gene has CDR1 LNHNV and CDR2 YYDKDF (reference sequence). CDR3 sequence: CATSRDNQREQFF. The CDR3 nucleotides are TGTGCCACCAGCAGAGATAATCAACGGGAGCAGTTCTTC.

The sample holds a few counts of this clonotype. CDR3 nucleotides: TGCAGTGCTAGCATCGTCGAGCAGTACTTC. Protein sequence: CSASIVEQYF. The V gene is TRBV20-1, the J gene TRBJ2-7; D unresolved. The CDR3 consists of 10 residues. V was cut by 3 bases and J by 6 bases, with 6 bases left in between. Germline lookup yields CDR1 DFQATT and CDR2 SNEGSKA (reference sequence).

The genes are TRBV7-6 and TRBJ2-7; D perhaps matches TRBD1 (6 bases). The CDR3 is made up of 15 amino acids. The V and J ends lost 0 bases and 5 bases respectively, with 14 bases between them. Germline V gene lookup returns CDR1 SGHVS and CDR2 FNYEAQ. CDR3 in DNA: TGTGCCAGCAGCTTAGCTGGGGGCAGGGGCAACGAGCAGTACTTC. Residues: CASSLAGGRGNEQYF.

The CDR3 sequence is CASSLRGGLDEQFF. The CDR3 nucleotides are TGTGCCAGCAGCCTGCGGGGGGGCCTGGATGAGCAGTTCTTC. V gene TRBV4-2 combines with J gene TRBJ2-1; 9 positions match TRBD2. Trimming at V came to 4 bases and at J to 8 bases, leaving 6 bases not matched to a gene. Per germline, CDR1 LGHNA and CDR2 YNFKEQ. The CDR3 is 14 residues long.

This clonotype was picked up a small number of times. The rearrangement uses TRBV2 and TRBJ2-3, with D perhaps matching TRBD1 (6 bases). The CDR3 has 13 amino acids. Germline assignment: CDR1 SNHLY and CDR2 FYNNEI. Trimming took 10 bases from V and 0 from J, leaving 11 bases between them. The CDR3 protein is CATNRESTDTQYF. Written as DNA, the CDR3 is TGTGCCACCAACAGGGAGAGCACAGATACGCAGTATTTT. Combining the CDR3 with reference TRBV2 and TRBJ2-3 gives the whole variable domain EPEVTQTPSHQVTQMGQEVILRCVPISNHLYFYWYRQILGQKVEFLVSFYNNEISEKSEIFDDQFSVERPDGSNFTLKIRSTKLEDSAMYFCATNRESTDTQYFGPGTRLTVL.

The CDR3 is CASSKTRTTNTGELFF. CDR3 nucleotide sequence: TGTGCCAGTAGCAAAACAAGGACCACGAACACCGGGGAGCTGTTTTTT. The V and J genes are TRBV19 and TRBJ2-2; D is ambiguous. Germline assignment: CDR1 LNHDA and CDR2 SQIVND (reference sequence). Between the trimmed V and J ends, which lost 6 bases and 0 bases, there was a span of 14 bases. The CDR3 has 16 amino acids.

This clonotype appeared many times. The chain has TRBV24-1 and TRBJ2-3, with D unresolved. Germline CDR1 is KGHDR and CDR2 is SFDVKD. The ends were cut back, 5 bases at V and 0 bases at J, with 17 bases in the middle. CDR3 length: 17 amino acids. CDR3 amino acids: CATSGPGPNPSTDTQYF. The DNA for the CDR3 is TGTGCCACCAGTGGCCCAGGACCGAACCCTAGCACAGATACGCAGTATTTT.

This clonotype has at least ten counts. This chain uses TRBV5-1 with TRBJ2-2; D unresolved. Trimming shortened V by 0 bases and J by 0 bases, and 6 bases separated the two germline ends. The CDR3 loop spans 15 amino acids. In germline, CDR1 is SGHRS, CDR2 YFSETQ. The CDR3 reads CASSLDVSNTGELFF. Written as DNA, the CDR3 is TGCGCCAGCAGCTTGGACGTCTCGAACACCGGGGAGCTGTTTTTT.

This clonotype came up a few times. This rearrangement joins TRBV15 to TRBJ2-1; TRBD2 agrees at 13 bases. Trimming took 0 bases from V and 7 from J; bases not matched to a gene: 3. CDR3 length: 16 residues. Looked up from germline, CDR1 is LNHNV and CDR2 is YYDKDF (reference sequence). CDR3 coding DNA: TGTGCCACCAGCAGAGAAACTAGCGGGAGGGGGAATGAGCAGTTCTTC. It yields the protein CATSRETSGRGNEQFF.

V usage is TRBV18 and J usage is TRBJ2-1; no reliable D call. The CDR3 contains 18 residues. V lost 0 bases and J 2 bases, leaving 17 bases between the germline ends. The germline V gene encodes CDR1 KGHSH and CDR2 LQKENI. CDR3 residues: CASSPPSTRHATYNEQFF. CDR3 in DNA: TGTGCCAGCTCACCACCCTCCACCCGACATGCCACCTACAATGAGCAGTTCTTC.

Many counts were recorded for this clonotype. The chain carries TRBV10-3 and TRBJ2-1; 10 nucleotides line up with TRBD2. Looked up from germline, CDR1 is ENHRY and CDR2 is SYGVKD. This CDR3 region has 14 residues. V gave up 6 bases and J gave up 5 bases; unmatched junction bases: 4. In DNA form, the CDR3 reads TGTGCCATCAGCCTAGCGGGAGAGAACAATGAGCAGTTCTTC. Its protein product is CAISLAGENNEQFF.

V usage is TRBV11-2 and J usage is TRBJ1-1, with TRBD1 matching over 9 bases. The germline V gene has CDR1 SGHAT and CDR2 FQNNGV. The CDR3 contains 15 residues. Trimming at V came to 4 bases and at J to 4 bases, leaving 7 bases not matched to a gene. CDR3 nucleotide sequence: TGTGCCAGCAGCTGGGACAGGGTGACAACCACTGAAGCTTTCTTT. This translates into CASSWDRVTTTEAFF. The full variable domain, completed using reference TRBV11-2 and TRBJ1-1, is EAGVAQSPRYKIIEKRQSVAFWCNPISGHATLYWYQQILGQGPKLLIQFQNNGVVDDSQLPKDRFSAERLKGVDSTLKIQPAKLEDSAVYLCASSWDRVTTTEAFFGQGTRLTVV.

The genes are TRBV27 and TRBJ1-6; 8 nucleotides match TRBD1. Germline V CDR1 and CDR2: MNHEY, SMNVEV (reference sequence). The CDR3 consists of 17 residues. Trimming at V came to 10 bases and at J to 3 bases, leaving 14 bases not matched to a gene. For the CDR3, the DNA is TGTGCCACCCCCCGAAGGACAGGGCAGCGCTATAATTCACCCCTCCACTTT. Encoded protein: CATPRRTGQRYNSPLHF.

The sample holds a few counts of this clonotype. V is TRBV5-1 and J is TRBJ2-2, with 9 positions matching TRBD1. Trimming cost V 4 bases and J 1 base; bases outside gene matches: 5. The CDR3 sequence is 16 residues long. CDR1 SGHRS and CDR2 YFSETQ come from the germline V gene. CDR3 sequence (DNA): TGCGCCAGCAGCGGACGACAGGGGGTGAACACCGGGGAGCTGTTTTTT. It translates to CASSGRQGVNTGELFF.

The chain recombines TRBV24-1 with TRBJ2-2; D gene ambiguous. The germline V and J ends were trimmed by 9 bases and 5 bases, with 12 bases remaining between them. This CDR3 spans 13 amino acids. Germline V gene lookup returns CDR1 KGHDR and CDR2 SFDVKD. The CDR3 protein is CATEMGWTGELFF. Written as DNA, the CDR3 is TGTGCCACCGAGATGGGGTGGACCGGGGAGCTGTTTTTT.

This clonotype was counted between two and nine times. J is TRBJ2-2 and V is TRBV12-3 or TRBV12-4; TRBD2 matches at 7 bases. There are 17 residues in the CDR3. Trimming removed 3 bases from V and 0 bases from J; junction bases left unmatched: 7. CDR3 protein: CASSFRVGRANTGELFF. CDR3 bases: TGTGCCAGCAGTTTTCGGGTTGGGAGGGCGAACACCGGGGAGCTGTTTTTT.

The chain joins TRBV24-1 to TRBJ2-6; a weak D match, TRBD1 (5 bases). With 2 bases removed from V and 13 bases from J, the gap between germline ends came to 5 bases. The CDR3 consists of 11 residues. Looked up from germline, CDR1 is KGHDR and CDR2 is SFDVKD. Written as DNA, the CDR3 is TGTGCCACCAGTGATTCAGGGGTCCTGACTTTC. It is translated as CATSDSGVLTF.

A single count supports this clonotype. The chain uses TRBV4-1 and TRBJ2-7; tentative D call: TRBD2 (6 bases). With 5 bases removed from V and 5 bases from J, the gap between germline ends came to 16 bases. The CDR3 runs 14 residues. Germline V gene sequence: CDR1 MGHRA, CDR2 YSYEKL. CDR3 sequence (DNA): TGCGCCAGCAGCTCTCAGGAGGGCCTCCACGAGCAGTACTTC. Residues: CASSSQEGLHEQYF.

This clonotype occurred a few times. The J gene is TRBJ2-3, the V gene TRBV24-1; 11 nucleotides match TRBD2. Germline CDR1 KGHDR, CDR2 SFDVKD. CDR3 length: 15 residues. V gave up 5 bases and J gave up 4 bases; unmatched junction bases: 4. CDR3 DNA sequence: TGTGCCACCAGTGCTACTAGCGGGGGCGCAGATACGCAGTATTTT. Protein: CATSATSGGADTQYF.

There are many counts of this clonotype. The rearrangement uses TRBV7-9 and TRBJ1-1, with no clear D. CDR3 length equals 13 residues. Germline values: CDR1 SEHNR, CDR2 FQNEAQ (reference sequence). V was cut by 3 bases and J by 3 bases, with 8 bases left in between. CDR3 DNA sequence: TGTGCCAGCAGCTTGGTTAGGGACACTGAAGCTTTCTTT. It translates to CASSLVRDTEAFF.

There are a few counts of this clonotype. The chain recombines TRBV4-1 with TRBJ2-7; tentatively, D is TRBD1 (6 bases). Germline assignment: CDR1 MGHRA and CDR2 YSYEKL. The CDR3 sequence is 15 residues long. The V and J ends lost 1 base and 6 bases respectively, with 16 bases between them. The chain's CDR3 is CASSQVGGYRLEQYF. CDR3 coding DNA: TGCGCCAGCAGCCAAGTAGGGGGATACAGGCTCGAGCAGTACTTC.

This clonotype was recorded a few times. The chain joins TRBV5-5 to TRBJ2-3; 7 bases are shared with TRBD1. This CDR3 is built from 15 residues. Trimming cost V 4 bases and J 3 bases; bases outside gene matches: 8. The germline CDR1 and CDR2 sequences are SGHKS and YYEKEE (reference sequence). DNA for the CDR3: TGTGCCAGCAGCAGACAGGGTCAAGGGACAGATACGCAGTATTTT. Protein: CASSRQGQGTDTQYF.

The chain couples TRBV29-1 to TRBJ2-7; D is ambiguous. Deletions cut 5 bases from V and 5 bases from J, with 10 bases between. This CDR3 contains 11 residues. CDR1 and CDR2 (germline): SQVTM, ANQGSEA. CDR3 amino acids: CSVSSGDEQYF. For the CDR3, the DNA is TGCAGCGTTTCTTCGGGCGACGAGCAGTACTTC.

This clonotype was seen only a few times. This chain connects TRBV5-1 to TRBJ1-2; TRBD1 agrees at 9 bases. This CDR3 has 13 residues. CDR1 and CDR2 (germline): SGHRS, YFSETQ. J lost 8 bases, V lost 4 bases, and 6 bases had no gene match. In nucleotides, the CDR3 is TGCGCCAGCAGCCCGGGACAGGGCGAAGGCTACACCTTC. Residues: CASSPGQGEGYTF.

V usage is TRBV6-5 and J usage is TRBJ1-2; D not resolved. CDR3 length: 13 amino acids. The germline V and J ends were trimmed by 2 bases and 8 bases, with 12 bases remaining between them. Germline lookup yields CDR1 MNHEY and CDR2 SVGAGI. The CDR3, as DNA: TGTGCCAGCAGTTACGGGCGCGAGCAAGGCTACACCTTC. The encoded protein is CASSYGREQGYTF.

The chain carries TRBV9 and TRBJ2-3, with unresolved D. The CDR3 runs 12 residues. Looked up from germline, CDR1 is SGDLS and CDR2 is YYNGEE. The ends were cut back, 3 bases at V and 5 bases at J, with 7 bases in the middle. CDR3 protein: CASSAPGDTQYF. CDR3 sequence (DNA): TGTGCCAGCAGCGCCCCCGGAGATACGCAGTATTTT. Based on the CDR3 plus reference TRBV9 and TRBJ2-3, the full variable domain is DSGVTQTPKHLITATGQRVTLRCSPRSGDLSVYWYQQSLDQGLQFLIQYYNGEERAKGNILERFSAQQFPDLHSELNLSSLELGDSALYFCASSAPGDTQYFGPGTRLTVL.

The chain uses TRBV6-2 or TRBV6-3 and TRBJ2-1; D ambiguous. There are 12 residues in the CDR3. Germline V CDR1 and CDR2: MNHEY, SVGEGT. Trimming cost V 6 bases and J 8 bases, with 11 bases left between them. Here the CDR3 reads CASSSYWDEQFF. CDR3 sequence (DNA): TGTGCCAGCAGCTCATACTGGGATGAGCAGTTCTTC.